This TCR beta chain was sequenced in a study of early T cells in non-severe SARS-CoV-2 infection. In the study overall: Whole-blood bulk RNA, unsorted, was sequenced, and chains were unpaired.

In the library, individual cDNA molecules carried attached unique molecular identifiers. Via MiXCR, TCRdb re-called the 5' RACE reads, giving one row per CDR3 protein. The sample gives about 55,000 distinct CDR3 sequences, approximately 7.6% of which show up once; roughly 4.2% is in the top ten. The CDR3 spans 15 residues. V dropped 2 bases and J dropped 2; count of bases not matched to a gene: 4. Germline values: CDR1 DFQATT, CDR2 SNEGSKA (reference sequence). The source is an adult who was a healthcare worker with PCR-confirmed SARS-CoV-2 infection or an uninfected control (not recorded which). Sequencing used whole blood. J is TRBJ2-3 and V is TRBV20-1, with 10 bases fitting TRBD2. The CDR3 here is CSARPLAGVTDTQYF. CDR3 DNA sequence: TGCAGTGCTAGACCTCTAGCGGGGGTCACAGATACGCAGTATTTT.